A single T cell receptor (beta chain) is shown here with its context. Its antigen is still unknown. Different DNA sequences within this sample yield the same CDR3. These data belong to a study of OX40 agonist ivuxolimab in advanced cancers. The germline gives CDR1 MNHEY, CDR2 SMNVEV (reference sequence). CDR3 size: 13 residues. The V end lost 3 bases, the J end lost 3 bases, and 9 bases lay between the germline ends. This table comes from immunoSEQ multiplex PCR, and its TCRdb copy is limited to in-frame clones, with some not included. Among about 79,000 clones listed, roughly 94% were seen once. It was autoimmune disease history or systemic immunosuppression that excluded patients. The study, taken as a whole, reports: CD4+ and CD8+ T cells in blood underwent clonal expansion by week 6 at 0.1 to 3.0 mg/kg.

The sequences come from CD4+ or CD8+ T cells sorted from blood, collected in a trial of the OX40 agonist ivuxolimab. This sequence joins TRBV27 and TRBJ2-7, with D uncertain. The receptor comes from an adult with an advanced solid tumor such as melanoma, head and neck, liver or kidney cancer. In DNA, the CDR3 is TGTGCCAGCAGTTTGACACAGAACTACGAGCAGTACTTC. As protein: CASSLTQNYEQYF.